Listed below are T cell receptor beta chains from one sample, sequenced in a study of patients and donors after allogeneic stem cell transplantation. One entry per CDR3 protein results from TCRdb running MiXCR on the RT-PCR reads. Here the sample spans about 24,000 distinct CDR3 sequences, roughly 43% being singletons. Sequencing was carried out using blood, either unsorted or a sorted T cell fraction (not recorded which). The receptor source for this set is a human donor who was either an allogeneic HSCT recipient or a stem cell or donor lymphocyte infusion donor (not recorded which). It is not recorded whose cells these are; they may come from a transplant donor. Both conserved end residues are part of each CDR3. Each record gives: J gene, V gene, CDR3 protein.

>TRBJ1-1|TRBV3-1
CASSQDGETEAFF
>TRBJ1-3|TRBV12-3/TRBV12-4
CASSPTYGNTIYF
>TRBJ1-1|TRBV5-1
CASSLASTALNTEAFF
>TRBJ1-4|TRBV5-1
CASRLGQGITNEKLFF
>TRBJ2-7|TRBV20-1
CSALSEGYEQYF
>TRBJ1-3|TRBV28
CASSFRNTIYF
>TRBJ2-5|TRBV6-5
CASSYSGTSGAQETQYF
>TRBJ1-4|TRBV5-1
CASSWDPNEKLFF
>TRBJ2-1|TRBV21-1
CASSNSTEGDVYNEQFF
>TRBJ2-2|TRBV10-3
CAINNPWRGELFF
>TRBJ1-2|TRBV12-3/TRBV12-4
CASSFKAMGGYTF
>TRBJ2-7|TRBV3-1
CASSHSGSSYEQYF
>TRBJ1-1|TRBV5-1
CASSSQGMNTEAFF
>TRBJ2-7|TRBV11-3
CASSLGGSYEQYF
>TRBJ2-1|TRBV12-3/TRBV12-4
CASTHRSGVNNEQFF
>TRBJ2-7|TRBV5-1
CASSLVGLQGVGEQYF
>TRBJ1-5|TRBV20-1
CSASTGGYQPQHF
>TRBJ1-2|TRBV20-1
CTPGQPNYGYTF
>TRBJ1-4|TRBV5-1
CASSLDAGGDEKLFF
>TRBJ1-1|TRBV4-1
CASSQPTVSTEAFF
>TRBJ1-1|TRBV28
CASSFGDRVTEAFF
>TRBJ1-2|TRBV3-1
CASSQSPYGYTF
>TRBJ2-1|TRBV12-3/TRBV12-4
CASRYPGQGLTGNNEQFF
>TRBJ2-2|TRBV7-8
CASSFGNTGELFF
>TRBJ1-1|TRBV2
CASSRDRGNTEAFF
>TRBJ1-5|TRBV12-3/TRBV12-4
CASSRRVQGNQPQHF
>TRBJ2-1|TRBV7-2
CASSFLAVSYNEQFF
>TRBJ2-7|TRBV10-3
CAISTNRVAEQYF
>TRBJ1-3|TRBV12-3/TRBV12-4
CASSAQITGNTIYF
>TRBJ2-1|TRBV28
CASSGPGSYNEQFF
>TRBJ1-5|TRBV28
CASSDRGQGYQPQHF
>TRBJ1-6|TRBV5-1
CASSLGPGQGMSNSPLHF
>TRBJ1-4|TRBV20-1
CSAREGQRKLFF
>TRBJ2-3|TRBV5-1
CASSLGFYGLAGSHTQYF
>TRBJ1-1|TRBV5-1
CASLAGPNTEAFF
>TRBJ2-7|TRBV11-3
CASSLGSVTGDDEQYF
>TRBJ2-1|TRBV11-2
CASSLVLNEQFF
>TRBJ2-7|TRBV24-1
CATSRDFPREQYF
>TRBJ2-7|TRBV20-1
CSARQGPEQYF
>TRBJ2-7|TRBV20-1
CSARTGNEQYF
>TRBJ1-2|TRBV7-2
CASSLVAQLNYGYTF
>TRBJ1-6|TRBV6-5
CASTRTGTGYSPLHF
>TRBJ1-2|TRBV6-6
CASSSFNPRGQGNYGYTF
>TRBJ2-3|TRBV11-2
CASSLGSGWGTDTQYF
>TRBJ1-3|TRBV6-5
CASSYLGPGNTIYF
>TRBJ1-2|TRBV12-3/TRBV12-4
CASSTGTNYGYTF
>TRBJ2-1|TRBV12-3/TRBV12-4
CASSHNEQFF
>TRBJ1-2|TRBV6-5
CASSYPGGYTF
>TRBJ1-2|TRBV27
CASSFLRGINHPNYGYTF
>TRBJ2-3|TRBV5-1
CASSAGQGANTDTQYF
>TRBJ1-2|TRBV5-1
CASSLSRDTTYGYTF